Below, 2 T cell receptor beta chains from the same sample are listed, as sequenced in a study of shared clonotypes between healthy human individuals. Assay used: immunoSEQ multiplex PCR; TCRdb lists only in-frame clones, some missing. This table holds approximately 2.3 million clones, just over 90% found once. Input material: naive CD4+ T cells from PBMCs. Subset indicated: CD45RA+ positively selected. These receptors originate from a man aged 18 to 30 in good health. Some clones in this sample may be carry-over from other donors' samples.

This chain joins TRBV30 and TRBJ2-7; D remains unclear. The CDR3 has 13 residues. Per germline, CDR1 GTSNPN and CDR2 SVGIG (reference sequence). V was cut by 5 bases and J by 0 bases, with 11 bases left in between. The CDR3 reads CAWGQESSYEQYF. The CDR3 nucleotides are TGTGCCTGGGGTCAGGAGAGCTCCTACGAGCAGTACTTC.

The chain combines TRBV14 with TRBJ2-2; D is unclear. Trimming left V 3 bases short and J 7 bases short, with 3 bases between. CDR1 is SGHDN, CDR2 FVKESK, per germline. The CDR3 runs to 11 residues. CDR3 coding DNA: TGTGCCAGCAGCCATTACGGGGAGCTGTTTTTT. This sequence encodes CASSHYGELFF.